These 29 T cell receptor beta chains were sequenced from one sample in a study of blood T cell repertoires in COVID-19. The repertoire was sequenced with immunoSEQ multiplex PCR; TCRdb's copy has only in-frame clones and lacks some. The sample shows 200,000 to 250,000 clones, 70% to 85% of them seen only once. Sequences were obtained from PBMCs or T cells enriched from blood (not recorded which). These receptors all come from a man aged 55-75 years who had recovered from COVID-19.

The CDR3 reads CATSDLTGERAFF. CDR3 in DNA: TGTGCCACCAGTGATCTGACAGGGGAAAGGGCTTTCTTT. The J gene is TRBJ1-1, the V gene TRBV24-1, with 8 bases that match TRBD1. CDR3 length: 13 residues. CDR1 and CDR2 from the germline V gene are KGHDR and SFDVKD. The trim removed 3 bases at V and 11 bases at J, leaving 7 bases unmatched.

The chain links TRBV5-1 to TRBJ2-1; tentative D call: TRBD2 (6 bases). V was trimmed by 9 bases and J by 6 bases, leaving 10 bases between them. Per germline, CDR1 SGHRS and CDR2 YFSETQ. The CDR3 is 11 residues long. DNA of the CDR3: TGCGCCACCCGACTAGGCAATGAGCAGTTCTTC. Translated, it gives CATRLGNEQFF.

The chain carries TRBV18 and TRBJ1-1, with D possibly TRBD1 on 5 matching bases. V dropped 4 bases and J dropped 2 bases, with 11 bases sitting between them. CDR1 and CDR2 (germline): KGHSH, LQKENI. There are 14 residues in the CDR3. CDR3 loop: CASSLQAGNTEAFF. Written as DNA, the CDR3 is TGTGCCAGCTCACTACAGGCCGGAAACACTGAAGCTTTCTTT. Based on the CDR3 plus reference TRBV18 and TRBJ1-1, the full variable domain is NAGVMQNPRHLVRRRGQEARLRCSPMKGHSHVYWYRQLPEEGLKFMVYLQKENIIDESGMPKERFSAEFPKEGPSILRIQQVVRGDSAAYFCASSLQAGNTEAFFGQGTRLTVV.

CDR3 sequence: CASSTRAGAYEQYF. The CDR3, as DNA: TGTGCCAGCAGCACCAGAGCGGGAGCCTACGAGCAGTACTTC. This chain uses TRBV7-2 with TRBJ2-7; 8 bases agree with TRBD2. From germline, CDR1 is SGHTA and CDR2 FQGNSA. V was clipped by 5 bases and J by 2 bases; unmatched bases: 5. The length of the CDR3 is 14 residues.

This chain connects TRBV28 to TRBJ2-3; no clear D. Germline V lookup: CDR1 MDHEN, CDR2 SYDVKM. Trimming removed 3 bases from V and 0 bases from J, with 4 bases in between. The CDR3 has 13 amino acids. The CDR3 coding sequence is TGTGCCAGCAGTTTCCAGAGCACAGATACGCAGTATTTT. It encodes CASSFQSTDTQYF. The whole variable domain, remainder taken from reference TRBV28 and TRBJ2-3, is DVKVTQSSRYLVKRTGEKVFLECVQDMDHENMFWYRQDPGLGLRLIYFSYDVKMKEKGDIPEGYSVSREKKERFSLILESASTNQTSMYLCASSFQSTDTQYFGPGTRLTVL.

The J gene is TRBJ2-5, the V gene TRBV5-4; weak D call: TRBD1 (5 bases). V lost 5 bases and J 1 base, leaving 18 bases between the germline ends. The germline V gene encodes CDR1 SGHNT and CDR2 YYREEE (reference sequence). The length of the CDR3 is 16 residues. CDR3 sequence: CASSTSFQGSQETQYF. CDR3 in DNA: TGTGCCAGCAGTACAAGCTTTCAGGGATCCCAAGAGACCCAGTACTTC.

This clone was detected a few times. The chain carries TRBV6-5 and TRBJ2-5; TRBD1 matches 7 bases. From germline, CDR1 is MNHEY and CDR2 SVGAGI. There are 15 residues in the CDR3. With 8 bases clipped from V and 0 bases from J, the junction kept 9 bases outside the gene matches. The CDR3 nucleotides are TGTGCCAGCCGCAGAGGGACAGCGAACCAAGAGACCCAGTACTTC. Translated, it gives CASRRGTANQETQYF.

The genes are TRBV11-2 and TRBJ1-2; 10 bases align to TRBD1. The CDR3 loop spans 15 amino acids. Looked up from germline, CDR1 is SGHAT and CDR2 is FQNNGV. Losses at the gene ends were 3 bases for V and 1 base for J; bases not matched to a gene: 2. The CDR3 DNA reads as TGTGCCAGCAGCTTCCGGGACAGGGGTAACTATGGCTACACCTTC. This encodes CASSFRDRGNYGYTF.

J is TRBJ1-1 and V is TRBV2; D perhaps matches TRBD1 (5 bases). This CDR3 has 14 residues. Germline V gene data show CDR1 as SNHLY and CDR2 as FYNNEI. Trimming took 9 bases from V and 1 from J, leaving 15 bases between them. The CDR3 DNA reads as TGTGCCAGTGGGGGGGGATTGGAGAACACTGAAGCTTTCTTT. Its protein product is CASGGGLENTEAFF.

A few counts support this clone. This chain uses TRBV2 with TRBJ2-1, with TRBD1 identical over 8 bases. The CDR3 has 16 amino acids. V gave up 10 bases and J gave up 4 bases; unmatched junction bases: 15. The germline V gene has CDR1 SNHLY and CDR2 FYNNEI. DNA for the CDR3: TGTGCCAAAACCAGGGGGCCGTCCGGTACTTACAATGAGCAGTTCTTC. This gives the protein CAKTRGPSGTYNEQFF.

The chain joins TRBV5-4 to TRBJ2-4; 7 bases fit TRBD1. The CDR3 spans 16 residues. Germline V lookup: CDR1 SGHNT, CDR2 YYREEE (reference sequence). With 0 bases clipped from V and 0 bases from J, the junction kept 3 bases outside the gene matches. CDR3 sequence: CASSLEGARAKNIQYF. Here the CDR3 DNA reads TGTGCCAGCAGCTTGGAGGGGGCGCGAGCCAAAAACATTCAGTACTTC.

V is TRBV5-1 and J is TRBJ2-5; 7 bases fit TRBD1. V shed 0 bases, J shed 4 bases, and the junction held 0 bases outside the gene matches. This CDR3 is built from 13 residues. Germline assignment: CDR1 SGHRS and CDR2 YFSETQ. Here the CDR3 DNA reads TGCGCCAGCAGCTTGGACAGGGGAGAGACCCAGTACTTC. This translates into CASSLDRGETQYF. Together with reference TRBV5-1 and TRBJ2-5, the CDR3 gives the full variable domain: KAGVTQTPRYLIKTRGQQVTLSCSPISGHRSVSWYQQTPGQGLQFLFEYFSETQRNKGNFPGRFSGRQFSNSRSEMNVSTLELGDSALYLCASSLDRGETQYFGPGTRLLVL.

This chain joins TRBV24-1 and TRBJ2-5; 8 positions agree with TRBD2. The CDR3 loop spans 18 amino acids. The J segment lost 2 bases and the V segment lost 4 bases, leaving 14 bases of the junction unmatched. Germline V gives CDR1 KGHDR, CDR2 SFDVKD. CDR3 sequence reads: CATSDPRGGGGKQETQYF. In DNA, the CDR3 is TGTGCCACCAGTGACCCCCGGGGGGGCGGGGGGAAACAAGAGACCCAGTACTTC.

V is TRBV10-1 and J is TRBJ1-2, with D tentatively TRBD1 (5 bases). V was trimmed by 5 bases and J by 8 bases, leaving 15 bases between them. The CDR3 runs 13 residues. The germline gives CDR1 WNHNN, CDR2 SYGVQD (reference sequence). CDR3: CASSPEGAIGYTF. The CDR3 DNA sequence: TGCGCCAGCAGTCCGGAAGGGGCTATAGGCTACACCTTC.

The chain carries TRBV15 and TRBJ1-5; TRBD1 agrees at 7 bases. The length of the CDR3 is 19 residues. V lost 2 bases, J lost 3 bases, and 16 bases stayed unmatched. Per the germline V gene, CDR1 is LNHNV and CDR2 is YYDKDF (reference sequence). CDR3 DNA sequence: TGTGCCACCAGCAGAAAAACAGGGGTAGTCCACCCAGACAATCAGCCCCAGCATTTT. It yields the protein CATSRKTGVVHPDNQPQHF.

This chain links TRBV18 with TRBJ1-1; TRBD1 matches at 8 bases. The CDR3 totals 14 residues. The V segment lost 8 bases and the J segment 4 bases; nucleotides outside the gene matches: 9. Germline-derived CDR1 and CDR2 are KGHSH and LQKENI. CDR3 loop: CASKMTGVGTEAFF. In DNA form, the CDR3 reads TGTGCCAGCAAAATGACAGGGGTTGGCACTGAAGCTTTCTTT.

The rearrangement joins TRBV7-2 to TRBJ2-3; TRBD2 matches 14 bases. Germline V gives CDR1 SGHTA, CDR2 FQGNSA. V lost 1 base to trimming and J lost 5 bases; unmatched junction nucleotides: 5. This CDR3 has 17 amino acids. DNA of the CDR3: TGTGCCAGCAGCTTAGTTGGGACTAGCGGGGGCCTAGATACGCAGTATTTT. Its translation is CASSLVGTSGGLDTQYF.

This clone has only one observation. The chain links TRBV5-4 to TRBJ2-1; TRBD2 matches 7 bases. The germline V gene encodes CDR1 SGHNT and CDR2 YYREEE (reference sequence). There are 14 residues in the CDR3. V shed 2 bases and J 7 bases; nucleotides not matched to a gene: 6. The CDR3 bases are TGTGCCAGCAGCTTTGGTGGGGGGGGTAATGAGCAGTTCTTC. Protein sequence: CASSFGGGGNEQFF.

The V and J genes are TRBV19 and TRBJ2-2, with TRBD2 matching over 10 bases. The CDR3 sequence is 15 residues long. Trimming at V came to 4 bases and at J to 3 bases, leaving 2 bases not matched to a gene. Germline CDR1 and CDR2: LNHDA and SQIVND (reference sequence). CDR3 region: CASSRLAGYTGELFF. Here the CDR3 DNA reads TGTGCCAGTAGTAGACTAGCGGGTTACACCGGGGAGCTGTTTTTT. Drawing the rest from reference TRBV19 and TRBJ2-2, the complete variable domain is DGGITQSPKYLFRKEGQNVTLSCEQNLNHDAMYWYRQDPGQGLRLIYYSQIVNDFQKGDIAEGYSVSREKKESFPLTVTSAQKNPTAFYLCASSRLAGYTGELFFGEGSRLTVL.

The rearrangement joins TRBV29-1 to TRBJ2-5, with TRBD1 matching 8 bases. The CDR3 runs 14 residues. After removal of 3 bases from V and 4 bases from J, the junction contained 7 bases not matched to a gene. CDR1 is SQVTM, CDR2 ANQGSEA, per germline. As DNA, the CDR3 is TGCAGCGTTGAGCCCTGGACAGGGAGAGAGACCCAGTACTTC. As protein: CSVEPWTGRETQYF.

V and J are TRBV11-2 and TRBJ1-1, with 7 bases identical to TRBD1. The CDR3 spans 16 residues. V was clipped by 1 base and J by 3 bases; unmatched bases: 8. The V gene's germline CDR1 is SGHAT and CDR2 FQNNGV. The CDR3 loop is CASSLVRQGRDTEAFF. CDR3 DNA sequence: TGTGCCAGCAGCTTAGTACGACAGGGTCGTGACACTGAAGCTTTCTTT.

There are a few counts of this clone. The V call is TRBV5-4, the J call TRBJ1-4; no clear D. Trimming cost V 0 bases and J 6 bases, with 9 bases left between them. In germline, CDR1 is SGHNT, CDR2 YYREEE (reference sequence). The CDR3 loop spans 14 amino acids. The CDR3 DNA is TGTGCCAGCAGCTTGGACCAGTACGATGAAAAACTGTTTTTT. Amino acid sequence: CASSLDQYDEKLFF.

CDR3 sequence: CASSPPGQGGYEQYF. CDR3 DNA: TGTGCCAGCTCACCACCGGGACAGGGTGGGTACGAGCAGTACTTC. The V gene is TRBV18, the J gene TRBJ2-7; 9 bases line up with TRBD1. The germline V gene has CDR1 KGHSH and CDR2 LQKENI. J lost 4 bases, V lost 0 bases, and 4 bases had no gene match. This CDR3 has 15 amino acids.

CDR3 nucleotides: TGTGCCAGCAGCTTAAGTCAGACAGGGGGAGTAGAGACCCAGTACTTC. Translation: CASSLSQTGGVETQYF. The rearrangement links TRBV7-9 to TRBJ2-5, with TRBD1 matching 9 bases. Germline trimming cut 2 bases from V and 4 bases from J; bases unmatched to any gene: 8. CDR3 length: 16 residues. CDR1 and CDR2 from the germline V gene are SEHNR and FQNEAQ (reference sequence).

This rearrangement joins TRBV9 to TRBJ2-5; 10 nucleotides match TRBD1. Unmatched junction bases numbered 6, after V lost 4 bases and J lost 3 bases. The CDR3 runs 15 residues. The germline V gene has CDR1 SGDLS and CDR2 YYNGEE. CDR3 in DNA: TGTGCCAGCAGCACCTCCGGACAGGGGGAAGAGACCCAGTACTTC. Its protein product is CASSTSGQGEETQYF.

The J gene is TRBJ2-2, the V gene TRBV5-1; 8 positions agree with TRBD1. V lost 1 base and J lost 2; bases outside the gene matches: 7. Germline CDR1 is SGHRS and CDR2 is YFSETQ. The CDR3 spans 17 residues. Here the CDR3 DNA reads TGCGCCAGCAGCTTGAGTTTCCAGGGGGCCAACACCGGGGAGCTGTTTTTT. Encoded protein: CASSLSFQGANTGELFF.

This clone was counted once. The chain recombines TRBV11-3 with TRBJ2-3; the D is unclear. This CDR3 has 15 amino acids. V shed 3 bases and J shed 2 bases, with 12 bases lying between them. Germline V gene lookup returns CDR1 SGHNT and CDR2 YENEEA. The CDR3 spells CASSLWAGDTDTQYF. In nucleotides, the CDR3 is TGTGCCAGCAGCTTGTGGGCCGGCGACACAGATACGCAGTATTTT.

The rearrangement links TRBV18 to TRBJ2-5, with 7 bases that match TRBD2. The trim removed 1 base at V and 2 bases at J, leaving 4 bases unmatched. This CDR3 is 15 amino acids long. Per germline, CDR1 KGHSH and CDR2 LQKENI. The CDR3 loop is CASSPRGGSQETQYF. For the CDR3, the DNA is TGTGCCAGCTCACCACGGGGAGGGTCGCAAGAGACCCAGTACTTC.

This rearrangement joins TRBV6-5 to TRBJ1-6, with a weak D call TRBD1 (5 bases). Germline CDR1 and CDR2: MNHEY and SVGAGI. V lost 6 bases, J lost 10 bases, and 19 bases lay in between. This CDR3 is 15 amino acids long. In DNA form, the CDR3 reads TGTGCCAGCAGGGCCCCGGGGGGACGGAGCTCACCCCTCCACTTT. Its translation is CASRAPGGRSSPLHF.